This T cell receptor beta chain was sequenced for a study of early T cells in non-severe SARS-CoV-2 infection. One entry per CDR3 protein, called by TCRdb with MiXCR from the 5' RACE reads. Of nearly 95,000 distinct CDR3 sequences detected, approximately 15% appear once; the ten largest clones hold about 5%. In its sample, this clonotype was seen a few times. The V gene lost 1 base and the J gene lost 7 bases, with 7 bases spanning the gap. The germline V gene has CDR1 MGHRA and CDR2 YSYEKL. The CDR3 consists of 13 residues. The sequenced sample was whole blood, obtained at baseline. This receptor was obtained from an adult who was a healthcare worker with PCR-confirmed SARS-CoV-2 infection or an uninfected control (not recorded which). The gene calls are TRBV4-1 and TRBJ1-4; no clear D gene. The CDR3 bases are TGCGCCAGCAGCCAAGTGGGAACTGAAAAACTGTTTTTT. Its translation is CASSQVGTEKLFF.